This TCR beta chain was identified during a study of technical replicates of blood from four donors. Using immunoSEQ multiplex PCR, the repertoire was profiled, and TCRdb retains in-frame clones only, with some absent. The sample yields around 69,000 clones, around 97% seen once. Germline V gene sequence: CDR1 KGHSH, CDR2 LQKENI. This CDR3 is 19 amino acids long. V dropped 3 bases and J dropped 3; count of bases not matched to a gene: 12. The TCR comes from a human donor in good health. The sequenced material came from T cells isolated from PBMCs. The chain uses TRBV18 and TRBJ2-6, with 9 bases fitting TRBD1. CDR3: CASSPRTGEVVLGANVLTF. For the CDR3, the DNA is TGTGCCAGCTCACCGAGGACAGGGGAGGTTGTCCTTGGGGCCAACGTCCTGACTTTC.